Below are 18 T cell receptor beta chains sequenced from a single sample in a study of CD8+ T cells in alopecia areata listed by TCRdb under 2018. Interpreted using the paper, the time point label stands for: about four weeks on oral tofacitinib. Reading the label with the study, this specimen's treatment or condition is: oral pan-JAK inhibitor, 5-10 mg twice daily. Library prep was done by the immunoSEQ multiplex PCR assay. For TCR sequencing, RNA was extracted from every sample and reverse transcribed into cDNA to serve as template. Sourced from immuneACCESS, this table was stored by TCRdb with only in-frame sequences that have V and J called. A share of the clones is absent; for the studies checked, an unresolved V gene accounts for under half, and the remainder has no known explanation. The sample profile shows about 210,000 clones; 50% to 70% of them were found once. The ten top clones hold roughly 1.4% of the sample.

The input for sequencing was CD4+ T cells sorted from blood, taken at week 4, from a patient treated with tofacitinib. The receptors were sampled from a human donor with alopecia areata.

For the CDR3, the DNA is TGTGCCAGCAGTGAGGACCCCTTAAACATTCAGTACTTC. This gives the protein CASSEDPLNIQYF. The J gene is TRBJ2-4, the V gene TRBV9; no clear D. CDR3 size: 13 residues. CDR1 and CDR2 from the germline V gene are SGDLS and YYNGEE. V was clipped by 5 bases and J by 6 bases, with 12 bases between them.

The chain combines TRBV7-2 with TRBJ2-3; TRBD2 matches at 9 bases. The V gene end was trimmed by 1 base and the J gene end by 14 bases; junction bases not matched to a gene: 13. This CDR3 region has 15 residues. CDR1 is SGHTA and CDR2 is FQGNSA in the germline V gene. Here the CDR3 DNA reads TGTGCCAGCAGCTTAGAGATAGTGCGGGGGGGCAGTAGGTATTTT. Translating gives CASSLEIVRGGSRYF.

The gene calls are TRBV4-3 and TRBJ2-1, with D possibly being TRBD1 or TRBD2 (5 bases each). The germline gives CDR1 LGHNA, CDR2 YSLEER. The CDR3 covers 16 residues. V was pared by 4 bases and J by 6 bases, with 19 bases between. The chain's CDR3 is CASSPFRGGKSNEQFF. In DNA form, the CDR3 reads TGCGCCAGCAGCCCCTTTCGTGGGGGAAAGAGCAATGAGCAGTTCTTC.

This chain connects TRBV30 to TRBJ2-1; the D call may be TRBD1 or TRBD2 (5 bases each). The length of the CDR3 is 15 residues. Trimming took off 7 bases at V and 1 base at J, with 17 bases between the two ends. CDR1 and CDR2 (germline): GTSNPN, SVGIG (reference sequence). In DNA form, the CDR3 reads TGTGCCTCAACAGTGGGACCGACTTCCTACAATGAGCAGTTCTTC. Translated: CASTVGPTSYNEQFF.

The V gene is TRBV5-6, the J gene TRBJ2-2; TRBD2 agrees at 7 bases. The trim removed 2 bases at V and 6 bases at J, leaving 4 bases unmatched. Looked up from germline, CDR1 is SGHDT and CDR2 is YYEEEE. The CDR3 covers 14 residues. This chain's CDR3 is CASSLLAKAGELFF. The CDR3 coding sequence is TGTGCCAGCAGCTTACTAGCGAAGGCCGGGGAGCTGTTTTTT. The whole variable domain, remainder taken from reference TRBV5-6 and TRBJ2-2, is DAGVTQSPTHLIKTRGQQVTLRCSPKSGHDTVSWYQQALGQGPQFIFQYYEEEERQRGNFPDRFSGHQFPNYSSELNVNALLLGDSALYLCASSLLAKAGELFFGEGSRLTVL.

This rearrangement joins TRBV15 to TRBJ1-5, with TRBD1 as a possible D gene (5 bases). Germline V CDR1 and CDR2: LNHNV, YYDKDF (reference sequence). The CDR3 consists of 14 residues. Trimming took 1 base from V and 4 from J, leaving 8 bases between them. The CDR3: CATSRAGPNQPQHF. DNA for the CDR3: TGTGCCACCAGCAGAGCGGGACCTAATCAGCCCCAGCATTTT.

V usage is TRBV2 and J usage is TRBJ2-7; D call uncertain. Germline loops: CDR1 SNHLY, CDR2 FYNNEI. Between the trimmed V and J ends, which lost 6 bases and 2 bases, there was a span of 11 bases. The CDR3 spans 13 residues. The CDR3 DNA reads TGTGCCAGCAGGAAGGACGCAGCCTACGAGCAGTACTTC. Protein: CASRKDAAYEQYF. The whole variable domain, remainder taken from reference TRBV2 and TRBJ2-7, is EPEVTQTPSHQVTQMGQEVILRCVPISNHLYFYWYRQILGQKVEFLVSFYNNEISEKSEIFDDQFSVERPDGSNFTLKIRSTKLEDSAMYFCASRKDAAYEQYFGPGTRLTVT.

The chain joins TRBV30 to TRBJ1-2; 7 nucleotides line up with TRBD1. This CDR3 is built from 14 residues. Germline V lookup: CDR1 GTSNPN, CDR2 SVGIG (reference sequence). The V and J ends lost 2 bases and 2 bases, in that order; junction bases with no gene match: 5. The DNA of the CDR3 is TGTGCCTGGAGTAGGGGGGGACAGAACTATGGCTACACCTTC. It codes for CAWSRGGQNYGYTF.

The rearrangement links TRBV30 to TRBJ1-2; the D gene is possibly TRBD1 (5 bases). Germline V gives CDR1 GTSNPN, CDR2 SVGIG (reference sequence). The CDR3 totals 13 residues. Trimming took off 1 base at V and 10 bases at J, with 16 bases between the two ends. The CDR3 is CAWSGGQGSVYTF. CDR3 DNA: TGTGCCTGGAGTGGTGGGCAGGGCAGTGTCTACACCTTC.

This clone was seen only a few times. The V and J genes are TRBV7-2 and TRBJ2-3; 7 bases fit TRBD2. V was pared by 1 base and J by 5 bases, with 3 bases of the junction left unmatched. In germline, CDR1 is SGHTA, CDR2 FQGNSA. This CDR3 spans 14 amino acids. Here the CDR3 DNA reads TGTGCCAGCAGCTTAGGACTAGCCGGAGATACGCAGTATTTT. Translated, it gives CASSLGLAGDTQYF.

V gene TRBV29-1 combines with J gene TRBJ2-1; D is uncertain. Per the germline V gene, CDR1 is SQVTM and CDR2 is ANQGSEA. V dropped 4 bases and J dropped 5 bases, with 12 bases sitting between them. This CDR3 is 13 amino acids long. The CDR3 loop is CSVARRLNNEQFF. For the CDR3, the DNA is TGCAGCGTTGCACGCAGACTTAACAATGAGCAGTTCTTC.

The CDR3 DNA is TGTGCCAGCAGCTTGGCCCCGGGAAATGAAAAACTGTTTTTT. Translation gives CASSLAPGNEKLFF. The chain uses TRBV5-6 and TRBJ1-4; D gene unclear. Germline V gene data show CDR1 as SGHDT and CDR2 as YYEEEE. The V end was cut by 0 bases, the J end by 5 bases, with 8 bases between. The CDR3 covers 14 residues. The whole variable domain, filled in from reference TRBV5-6 and TRBJ1-4, reads DAGVTQSPTHLIKTRGQQVTLRCSPKSGHDTVSWYQQALGQGPQFIFQYYEEEERQRGNFPDRFSGHQFPNYSSELNVNALLLGDSALYLCASSLAPGNEKLFFGSGTQLSVL.

The J gene is TRBJ2-7, the V gene TRBV29-1, with 9 bases fitting TRBD2. Trimming took 4 bases from V and 0 from J; bases not matched to a gene: 4. Germline V gives CDR1 SQVTM, CDR2 ANQGSEA. This CDR3 is built from 14 residues. The CDR3 here is CSVGGLANSYEQYF. The CDR3 DNA follows: TGCAGCGTTGGCGGACTAGCGAACTCCTACGAGCAGTACTTC.

This chain uses TRBV29-1 with TRBJ2-7, with D possibly TRBD1 on 5 matching bases. V dropped 0 bases and J dropped 0 bases, with 15 bases sitting between them. The CDR3 is 16 residues long. Per germline, CDR1 SQVTM and CDR2 ANQGSEA. DNA for the CDR3: TGCAGCGTTGAAGATCTAAGGGGCAGAAGCTCCTACGAGCAGTACTTC. Translated, it gives CSVEDLRGRSSYEQYF.

This rearrangement joins TRBV27 to TRBJ1-6, with no clear D. From germline, CDR1 is MNHEY and CDR2 SMNVEV (reference sequence). The CDR3 is 13 residues long. V shed 6 bases and J shed 7 bases, with 10 bases lying between them. The DNA for the CDR3 is TGTGCCAGCAGCGACATGGGGAATTCACCCCTCCACTTT. This codes for CASSDMGNSPLHF.

This chain connects TRBV29-1 to TRBJ1-1; D uncertain. V was trimmed by 6 bases and J by 6 bases, leaving 8 bases between them. The CDR3 is 10 amino acids. Germline values: CDR1 SQVTM, CDR2 ANQGSEA. This chain's CDR3 is CSVGRSEAFF. CDR3 in DNA: TGCAGCGTGGGAAGGTCTGAAGCTTTCTTT.

The chain has TRBV5-4 and TRBJ1-5; D call uncertain. CDR3 length: 12 amino acids. Trimming left V 5 bases short and J 8 bases short, with 11 bases between. Germline V gives CDR1 SGHNT, CDR2 YYREEE (reference sequence). CDR3 protein: CASSHPRKPQHF. For the CDR3, the DNA is TGTGCCAGCAGTCACCCTAGGAAGCCCCAGCATTTT.

The chain has TRBV5-1 and TRBJ2-2; D remains ambiguous. The CDR3 runs 17 residues. The V gene lost 2 bases and the J gene lost 6 bases, with 20 bases spanning the gap. Germline V CDR1 and CDR2: SGHRS, YFSETQ. For the CDR3, the DNA is TGCGCCAGCAGCTTCGATGAAAAGGACCCCCTCTCCGGGGAGCTGTTTTTT. Translating it yields CASSFDEKDPLSGELFF.